One and the same sample provided the 5 T cell receptor beta chains below, sequenced in a study of cytomegalovirus exposure and HLA in healthy donors. PCR used 60 Vbeta primers and 13 Jbeta primers. The protocol was immunoSEQ multiplex PCR, while the TCRdb copy is restricted to in-frame clones and leaves out a portion. The sample lists about 93,000 clones; about 79% were seen once. Material for sequencing was PBMCs. The source is a man in his forties or fifties in good health and CMV-seronegative.

The chain combines TRBV4-1 with TRBJ2-4, with D maybe TRBD2 (7 bases). V lost 4 bases, J lost 3 bases, and 16 bases lay in between. Germline V gene sequence: CDR1 MGHRA, CDR2 YSYEKL. The CDR3 extends over 16 amino acids. The CDR3 loop is CASSRGGPGLKNIQYF. DNA for the CDR3: TGCGCCAGCAGCCGGGGGGGGCCGGGGCTCAAAAACATTCAGTACTTC.

CDR3 sequence reads: CASSLIGVPGELFF. DNA for the CDR3: TGTGCCAGCAGCTTAATCGGGGTGCCCGGGGAGCTGTTTTTT. The V and J genes are TRBV7-2 and TRBJ2-2; D might be TRBD2 (5 bases). The CDR3 contains 14 residues. V lost 2 bases, J lost 6 bases, and 10 bases lay in between. From germline, CDR1 is SGHTA and CDR2 FQGNSA. The full variable domain, with the rest looked up from reference TRBV7-2 and TRBJ2-2, is GAGVSQSPSNKVTEKGKDVELRCDPISGHTALYWYRQSLGQGLEFLIYFQGNSAPDKSGLPSDRFSAERTGGSVSTLTIQRTQQEDSAVYLCASSLIGVPGELFFGEGSRLTVL.

The V and J genes are TRBV30 and TRBJ2-3, with 12 bases that match TRBD1. With V trimmed by 3 bases and J by 4 bases, 5 bases remained unmatched. Germline CDR1 reads GTSNPN; CDR2 reads SVGIG (reference sequence). CDR3 length equals 15 residues. The CDR3 here is CAWSAGQGAPDTQYF. The CDR3 DNA sequence: TGTGCCTGGAGCGCGGGACAGGGGGCCCCAGATACGCAGTATTTT.

This clone occurred once. The chain is built from TRBV6-5 and TRBJ2-3, with D tentatively TRBD2 (5 bases). Germline loops: CDR1 MNHEY, CDR2 SVGAGI. This CDR3 has 14 residues. V lost 3 bases and J lost 0, with 7 bases in between. The DNA of the CDR3 is TGTGCCAGCAGTTATAGAGGGAGCACAGATACGCAGTATTTT. Protein sequence: CASSYRGSTDTQYF.

The rearrangement joins TRBV25-1 to TRBJ2-7, with unresolved D. V was clipped by 4 bases and J by 5 bases, with 6 bases between them. Germline lookup yields CDR1 MGHDK and CDR2 SYGVNS. The CDR3 runs to 11 residues. CDR3 coding DNA: TGTGCCAGCAGTGTAATCCACGAGCAGTACTTC. Its translation: CASSVIHEQYF.